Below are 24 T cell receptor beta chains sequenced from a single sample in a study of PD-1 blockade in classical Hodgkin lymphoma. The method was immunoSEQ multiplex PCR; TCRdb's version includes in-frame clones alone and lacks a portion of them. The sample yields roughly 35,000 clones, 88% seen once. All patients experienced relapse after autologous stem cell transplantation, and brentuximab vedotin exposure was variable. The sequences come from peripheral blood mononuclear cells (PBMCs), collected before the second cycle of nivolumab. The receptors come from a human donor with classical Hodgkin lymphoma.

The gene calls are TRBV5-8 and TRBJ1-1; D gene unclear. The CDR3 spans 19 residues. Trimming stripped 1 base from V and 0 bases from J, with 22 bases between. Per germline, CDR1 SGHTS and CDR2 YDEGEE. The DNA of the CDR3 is TGTGCCAGCAGCTTGAGATCTTATACCGGACCCCCGATGAACACTGAAGCTTTCTTT. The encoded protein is CASSLRSYTGPPMNTEAFF.

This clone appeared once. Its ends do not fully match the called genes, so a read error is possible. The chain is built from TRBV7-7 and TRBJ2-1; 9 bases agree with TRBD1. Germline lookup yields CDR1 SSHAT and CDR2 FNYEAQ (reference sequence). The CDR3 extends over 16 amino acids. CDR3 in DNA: TGTGCTAGCAGCTTGGGGACAGGGCCCAACTACAATGAGCAGTTCTTC. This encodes CASSLGTGPNYNEQFF. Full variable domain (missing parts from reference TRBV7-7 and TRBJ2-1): GAGVSQSPRYKVTKRGQDVTLRCDPISSHATLYWYQQALGQGPEFLTYFNYEAQPDKSGLPSDRFSAERPEGSISTLTIQRTEQRDSAMYRCASSLGTGPNYNEQFFGPGTRLTVL.

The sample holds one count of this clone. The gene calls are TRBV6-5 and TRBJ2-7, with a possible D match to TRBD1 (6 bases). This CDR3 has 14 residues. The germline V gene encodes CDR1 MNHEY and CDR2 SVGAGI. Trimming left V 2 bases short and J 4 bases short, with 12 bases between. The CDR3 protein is CASSYERQGYEQYF. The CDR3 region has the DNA TGTGCCAGCAGTTACGAGCGGCAGGGGTACGAGCAGTACTTC.

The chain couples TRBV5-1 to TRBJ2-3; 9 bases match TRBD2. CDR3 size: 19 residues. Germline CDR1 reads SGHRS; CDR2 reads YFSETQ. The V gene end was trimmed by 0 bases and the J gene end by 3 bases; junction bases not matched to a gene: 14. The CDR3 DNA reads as TGCGCCAGCAGCTTGGTTTTCCTAGCGGGAAGGGGAAGGACAGATACGCAGTATTTT. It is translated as CASSLVFLAGRGRTDTQYF.

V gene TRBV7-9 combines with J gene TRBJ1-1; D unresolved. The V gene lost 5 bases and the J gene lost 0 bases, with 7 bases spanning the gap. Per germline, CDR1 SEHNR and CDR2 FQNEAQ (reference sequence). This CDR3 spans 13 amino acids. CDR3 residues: CASSTGMNTEAFF. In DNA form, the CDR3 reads TGTGCCAGCAGCACCGGAATGAACACTGAAGCTTTCTTT.

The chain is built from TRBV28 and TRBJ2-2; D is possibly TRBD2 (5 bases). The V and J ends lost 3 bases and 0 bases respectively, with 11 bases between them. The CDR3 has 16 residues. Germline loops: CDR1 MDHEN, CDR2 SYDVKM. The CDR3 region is CASSFLDGTNTGELFF. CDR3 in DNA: TGTGCCAGCAGTTTCCTTGACGGGACGAACACCGGGGAGCTGTTTTTT.

CDR3 DNA: TGCAGCGGACGACAGGTGCAAGAGACCCAGTACTTC. Its protein product is CSGRQVQETQYF. V usage is TRBV29-1 and J usage is TRBJ2-5, with D tentatively TRBD1 (6 bases). The germline V gene encodes CDR1 SQVTM and CDR2 ANQGSEA. This CDR3 spans 12 amino acids. V dropped 7 bases and J dropped 2 bases, with 11 bases sitting between them.

Here the CDR3 DNA reads TGTGCCAGCAGCTTAGTAGTTTCTAACTATGGCTACACCTTC. Amino acids: CASSLVVSNYGYTF. The chain employs TRBV7-9 and TRBJ1-2; D ambiguous. CDR3 length: 14 amino acids. The germline CDR1 and CDR2 sequences are SEHNR and FQNEAQ (reference sequence). Deletions cut 1 base from V and 0 bases from J, with 6 bases between. The full variable domain, its missing parts supplied by reference TRBV7-9 and TRBJ1-2, is DTGVSQNPRHKITKRGQNVTFRCDPISEHNRLYWYRQTLGQGPEFLTYFQNEAQLEKSRLLSDRFSAERPKGSFSTLEIQRTEQGDSAMYLCASSLVVSNYGYTFGSGTRLTVV.

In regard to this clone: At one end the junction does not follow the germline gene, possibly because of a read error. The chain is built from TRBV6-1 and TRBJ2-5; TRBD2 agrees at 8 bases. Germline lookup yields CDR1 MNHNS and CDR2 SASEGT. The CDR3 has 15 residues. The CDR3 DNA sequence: TGTGCCAGCAGTGTCCTCGGGGGGGACCAGGAGACCCAGTACTTC. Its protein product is CASSVLGGDQETQYF.

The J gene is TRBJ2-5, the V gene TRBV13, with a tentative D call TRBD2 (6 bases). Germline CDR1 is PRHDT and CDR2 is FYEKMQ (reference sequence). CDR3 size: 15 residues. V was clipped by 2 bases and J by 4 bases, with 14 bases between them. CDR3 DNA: TGTGCCAGCAGCTTATTCGGGGGAGGAGGAGAGACCCAGTACTTC. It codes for CASSLFGGGGETQYF.

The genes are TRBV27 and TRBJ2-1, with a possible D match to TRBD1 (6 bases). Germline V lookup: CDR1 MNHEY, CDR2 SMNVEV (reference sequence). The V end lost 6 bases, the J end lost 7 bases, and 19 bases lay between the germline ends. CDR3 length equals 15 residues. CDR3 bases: TGTGCCAGCAGCCAGACTACACCACAGGGAAATGAGCAGTTCTTC. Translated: CASSQTTPQGNEQFF.

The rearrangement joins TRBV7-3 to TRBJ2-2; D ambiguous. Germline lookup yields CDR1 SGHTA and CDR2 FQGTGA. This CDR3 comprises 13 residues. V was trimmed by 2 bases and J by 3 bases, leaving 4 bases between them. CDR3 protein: CASSLSDTGELFF. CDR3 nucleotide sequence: TGTGCCAGCAGCTTATCGGACACCGGGGAGCTGTTTTTT.

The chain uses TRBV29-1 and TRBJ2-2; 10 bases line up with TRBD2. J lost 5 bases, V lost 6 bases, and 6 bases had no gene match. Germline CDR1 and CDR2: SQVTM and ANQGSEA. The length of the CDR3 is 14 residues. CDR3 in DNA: TGCAGCGTGGGTGTGACTAGCGGGACCGGGGAGCTGTTTTTT. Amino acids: CSVGVTSGTGELFF.

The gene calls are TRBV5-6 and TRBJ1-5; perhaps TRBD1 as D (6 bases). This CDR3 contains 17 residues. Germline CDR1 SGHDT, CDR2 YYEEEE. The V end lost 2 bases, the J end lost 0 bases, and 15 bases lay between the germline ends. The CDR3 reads CASSFTGKGYSNQPQHF. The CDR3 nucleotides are TGTGCCAGCAGCTTTACAGGGAAGGGGTATAGCAATCAGCCCCAGCATTTT. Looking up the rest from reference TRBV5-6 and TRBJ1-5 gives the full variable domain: DAGVTQSPTHLIKTRGQQVTLRCSPKSGHDTVSWYQQALGQGPQFIFQYYEEEERQRGNFPDRFSGHQFPNYSSELNVNALLLGDSALYLCASSFTGKGYSNQPQHFGDGTRLSIL.

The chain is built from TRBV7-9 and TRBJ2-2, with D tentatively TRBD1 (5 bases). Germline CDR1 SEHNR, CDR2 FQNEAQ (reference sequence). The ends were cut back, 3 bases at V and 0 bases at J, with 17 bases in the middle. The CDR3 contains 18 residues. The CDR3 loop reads CASSFVGLLGSNTGELFF. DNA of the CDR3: TGTGCCAGCAGCTTTGTGGGGCTTTTAGGATCGAACACCGGGGAGCTGTTTTTT.

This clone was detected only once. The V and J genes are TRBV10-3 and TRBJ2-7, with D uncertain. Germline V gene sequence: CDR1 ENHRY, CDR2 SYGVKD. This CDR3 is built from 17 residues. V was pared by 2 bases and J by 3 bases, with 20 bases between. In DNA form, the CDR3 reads TGTGCCATCAGTGAGGTTCGAGATGGTAGCAGCAGCTACGAGCAGTACTTC. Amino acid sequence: CAISEVRDGSSSYEQYF.

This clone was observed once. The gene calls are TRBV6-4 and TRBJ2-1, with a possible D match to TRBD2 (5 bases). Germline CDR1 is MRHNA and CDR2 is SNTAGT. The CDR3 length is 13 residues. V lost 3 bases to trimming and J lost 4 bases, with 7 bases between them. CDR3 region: CASSETSYNEQFF. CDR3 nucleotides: TGTGCCAGCAGTGAAACTAGTTACAATGAGCAGTTCTTC.

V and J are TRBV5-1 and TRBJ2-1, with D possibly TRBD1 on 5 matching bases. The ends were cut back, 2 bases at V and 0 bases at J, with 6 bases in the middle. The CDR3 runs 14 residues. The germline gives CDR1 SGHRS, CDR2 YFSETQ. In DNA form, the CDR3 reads TGCGCCAGCAGCTTTGACAGCTCCTACAATGAGCAGTTCTTC. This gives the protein CASSFDSSYNEQFF.

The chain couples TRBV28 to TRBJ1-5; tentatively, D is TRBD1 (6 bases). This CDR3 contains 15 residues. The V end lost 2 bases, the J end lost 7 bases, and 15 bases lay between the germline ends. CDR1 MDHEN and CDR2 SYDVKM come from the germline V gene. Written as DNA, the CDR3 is TGTGCCAGCAGTTTACCAGCAGGGGCGGACCAGCCCCAGCATTTT. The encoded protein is CASSLPAGADQPQHF.

The CDR3 DNA sequence: TGTGCCAGCAGCTTCCAGGGATCAGACTATGGCTACACCTTC. Translation gives CASSFQGSDYGYTF. V is TRBV7-2 and J is TRBJ1-2, with D tentatively TRBD1 (5 bases). Trimming shortened V by 3 bases and J by 3 bases, and 11 bases separated the two germline ends. CDR1 is SGHTA, CDR2 FQGNSA, per germline. This CDR3 contains 14 residues.

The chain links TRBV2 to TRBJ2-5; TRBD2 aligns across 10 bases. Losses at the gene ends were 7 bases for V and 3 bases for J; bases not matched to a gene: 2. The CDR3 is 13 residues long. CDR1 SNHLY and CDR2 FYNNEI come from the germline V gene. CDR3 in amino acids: CASNGLAEETQYF. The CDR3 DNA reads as TGTGCCAGCAACGGACTAGCGGAAGAGACCCAGTACTTC. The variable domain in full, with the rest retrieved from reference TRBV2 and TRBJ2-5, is EPEVTQTPSHQVTQMGQEVILRCVPISNHLYFYWYRQILGQKVEFLVSFYNNEISEKSEIFDDQFSVERPDGSNFTLKIRSTKLEDSAMYFCASNGLAEETQYFGPGTRLLVL.

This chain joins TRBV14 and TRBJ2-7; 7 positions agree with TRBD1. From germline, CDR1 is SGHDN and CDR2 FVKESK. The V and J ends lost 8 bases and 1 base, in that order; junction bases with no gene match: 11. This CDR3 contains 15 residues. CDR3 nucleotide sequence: TGTGCCAGCCAAGCCAGGGACAGTCTATCCTACGAGCAGTACTTC. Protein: CASQARDSLSYEQYF.

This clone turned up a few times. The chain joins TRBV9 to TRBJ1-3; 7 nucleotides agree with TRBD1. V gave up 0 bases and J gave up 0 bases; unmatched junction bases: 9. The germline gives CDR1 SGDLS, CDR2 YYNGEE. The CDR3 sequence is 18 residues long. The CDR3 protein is CASSVVGLGTASGNTIYF. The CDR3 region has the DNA TGTGCCAGCAGCGTAGTAGGCCTTGGGACAGCCTCTGGAAACACCATATATTTT.

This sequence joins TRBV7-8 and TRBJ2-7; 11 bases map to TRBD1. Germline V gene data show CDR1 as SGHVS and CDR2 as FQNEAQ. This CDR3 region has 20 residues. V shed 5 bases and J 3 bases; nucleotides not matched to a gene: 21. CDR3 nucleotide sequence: TGTGCCAGCAGCCGAGTATTAGTTCCGCGGGGACAGGGGGATTTCTACGAGCAGTACTTC. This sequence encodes CASSRVLVPRGQGDFYEQYF.